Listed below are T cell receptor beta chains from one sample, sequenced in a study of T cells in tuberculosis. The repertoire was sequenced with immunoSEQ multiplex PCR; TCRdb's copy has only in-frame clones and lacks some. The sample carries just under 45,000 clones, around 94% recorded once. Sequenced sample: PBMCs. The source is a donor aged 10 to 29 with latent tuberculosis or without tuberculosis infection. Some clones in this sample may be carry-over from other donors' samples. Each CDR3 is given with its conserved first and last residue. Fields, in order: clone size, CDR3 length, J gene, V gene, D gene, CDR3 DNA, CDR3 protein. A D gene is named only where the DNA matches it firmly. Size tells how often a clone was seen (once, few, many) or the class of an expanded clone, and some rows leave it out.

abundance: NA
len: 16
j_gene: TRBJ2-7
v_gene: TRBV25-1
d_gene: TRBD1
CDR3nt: TGTGCCAGCAGTGATCACCGGGGACAGGGGACCTACGAGCAGTACTTC
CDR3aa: CASSDHRGQGTYEQYF

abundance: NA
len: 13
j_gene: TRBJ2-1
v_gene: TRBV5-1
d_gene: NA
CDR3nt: TGCGCCAGCAGCTCCCCCACCTACAATGAGCAGTTCTTC
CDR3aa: CASSSPTYNEQFF

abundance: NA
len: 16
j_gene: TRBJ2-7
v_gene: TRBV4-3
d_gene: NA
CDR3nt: TGCGCCAGCAGCCAAGTCCTGGCGGGGAAAACCTACGAGCAGTACTTC
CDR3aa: CASSQVLAGKTYEQYF

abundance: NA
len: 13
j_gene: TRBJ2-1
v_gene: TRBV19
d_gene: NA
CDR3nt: TGTGCCAGTAGTATCGACAGGTACAATGAGCAGTTCTTC
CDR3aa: CASSIDRYNEQFF

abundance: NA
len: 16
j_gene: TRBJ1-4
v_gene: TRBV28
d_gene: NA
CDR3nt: TGTGCCAGCAGTGGAATGGGCTTAGGAACTAATGAAAAACTGTTTTTT
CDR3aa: CASSGMGLGTNEKLFF

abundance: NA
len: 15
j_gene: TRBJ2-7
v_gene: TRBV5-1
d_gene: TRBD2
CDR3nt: TGCGCCAGCAGCGTCGGACTAGCGGACTCCTACGAGCAGTACTTC
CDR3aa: CASSVGLADSYEQYF

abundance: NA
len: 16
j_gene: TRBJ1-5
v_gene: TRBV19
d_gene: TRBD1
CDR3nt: TGTGCCAGTAGTAATCCCCGGACAGGGCCAAATCAGCCCCAGCATTTT
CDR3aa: CASSNPRTGPNQPQHF

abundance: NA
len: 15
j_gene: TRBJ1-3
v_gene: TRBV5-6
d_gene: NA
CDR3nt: TGTGCCAGCAGCCCACCTACAGGGCACGGAAACACCATATATTTT
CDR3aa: CASSPPTGHGNTIYF

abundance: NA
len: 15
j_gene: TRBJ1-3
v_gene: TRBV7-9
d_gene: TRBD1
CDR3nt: TGTGCCAGCAGCGTCTTAGGGGGCGGCGGAAACACCATATATTTT
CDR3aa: CASSVLGGGGNTIYF

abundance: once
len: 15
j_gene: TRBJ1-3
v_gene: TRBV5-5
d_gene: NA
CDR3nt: TGTGCCAGCAGCTTGTCCCGCAGCTCTGGAAACACCATATATTTT
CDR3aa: CASSLSRSSGNTIYF